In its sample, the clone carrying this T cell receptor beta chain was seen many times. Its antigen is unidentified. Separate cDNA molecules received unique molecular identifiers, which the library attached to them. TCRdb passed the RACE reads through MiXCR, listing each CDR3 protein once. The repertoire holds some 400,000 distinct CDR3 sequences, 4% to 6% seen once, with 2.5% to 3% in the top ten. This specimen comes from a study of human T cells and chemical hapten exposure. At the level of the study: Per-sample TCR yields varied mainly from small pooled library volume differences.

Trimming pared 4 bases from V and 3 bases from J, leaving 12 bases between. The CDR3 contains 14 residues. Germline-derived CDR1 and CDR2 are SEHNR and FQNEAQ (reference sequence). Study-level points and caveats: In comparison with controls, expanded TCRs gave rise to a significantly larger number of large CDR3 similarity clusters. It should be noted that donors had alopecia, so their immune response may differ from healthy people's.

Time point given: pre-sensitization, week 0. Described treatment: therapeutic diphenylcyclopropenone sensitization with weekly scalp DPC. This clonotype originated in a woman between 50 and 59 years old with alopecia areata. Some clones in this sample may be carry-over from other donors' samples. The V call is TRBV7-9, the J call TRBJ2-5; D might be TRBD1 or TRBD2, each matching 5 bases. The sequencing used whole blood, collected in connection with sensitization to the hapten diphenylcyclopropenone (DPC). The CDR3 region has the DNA TGTGCCAGCAGCTATGGGACGATAAAAGAGACCCAGTACTTC. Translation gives CASSYGTIKETQYF.